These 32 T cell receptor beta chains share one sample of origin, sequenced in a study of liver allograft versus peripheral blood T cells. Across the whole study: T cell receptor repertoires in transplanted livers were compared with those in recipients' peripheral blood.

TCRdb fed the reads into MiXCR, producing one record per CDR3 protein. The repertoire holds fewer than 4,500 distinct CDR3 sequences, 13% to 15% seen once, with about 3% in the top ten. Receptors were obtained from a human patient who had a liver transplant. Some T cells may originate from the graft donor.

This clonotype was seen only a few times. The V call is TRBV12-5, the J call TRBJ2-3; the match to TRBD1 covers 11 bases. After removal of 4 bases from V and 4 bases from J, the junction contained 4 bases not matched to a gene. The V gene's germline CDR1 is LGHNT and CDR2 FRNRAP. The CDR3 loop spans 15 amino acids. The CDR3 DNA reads TGTGCTAGTGGTTGGGGACAGGGGGTCTCAGATACGCAGTATTTT. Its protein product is CASGWGQGVSDTQYF.

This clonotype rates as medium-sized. The CDR3 DNA is TGTGCCAGCAGTTTATTTCCGTTCGAGGGGAGGAATGAGCAGTTCTTC. It specifies CASSLFPFEGRNEQFF. The chain combines TRBV28 with TRBJ2-1; D perhaps matches TRBD2 (6 bases). The CDR3 is 16 amino acids. V shed 1 base and J shed 7 bases, with 17 bases lying between them. In germline, CDR1 is MDHEN, CDR2 SYDVKM.

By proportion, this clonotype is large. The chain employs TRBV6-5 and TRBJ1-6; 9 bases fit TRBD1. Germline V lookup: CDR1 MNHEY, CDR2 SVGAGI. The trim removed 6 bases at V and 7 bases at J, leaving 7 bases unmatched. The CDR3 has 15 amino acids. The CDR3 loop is CASRLSGQGNSPLHF. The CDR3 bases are TGTGCCAGCAGACTCAGCGGACAGGGGAATTCACCCCTCCACTTT.

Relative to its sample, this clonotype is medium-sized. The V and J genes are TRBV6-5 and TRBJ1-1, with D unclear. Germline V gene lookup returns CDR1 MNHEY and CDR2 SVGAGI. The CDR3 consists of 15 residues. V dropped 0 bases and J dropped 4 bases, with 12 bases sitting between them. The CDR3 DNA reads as TGTGCCAGCAGTTACTCACGAGGGTCTGGCACTGAAGCTTTCTTT. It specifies CASSYSRGSGTEAFF.

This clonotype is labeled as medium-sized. The CDR3 DNA reads TGTGCCAGCAGCCGGACCTTGGGGGCTGGAGAGACCCAGTACTTC. It codes for CASSRTLGAGETQYF. The chain carries TRBV7-9 and TRBJ2-5; D may be TRBD1 (6 bases). Germline V gives CDR1 SEHNR, CDR2 FQNEAQ (reference sequence). The V end lost 5 bases, the J end lost 4 bases, and 17 bases lay between the germline ends. The CDR3 is made up of 15 amino acids.

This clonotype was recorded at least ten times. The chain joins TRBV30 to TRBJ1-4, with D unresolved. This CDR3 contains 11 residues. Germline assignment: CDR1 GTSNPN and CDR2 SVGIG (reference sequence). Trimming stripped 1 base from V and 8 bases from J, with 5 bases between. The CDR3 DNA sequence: TGTGCCTGGAGTGCGAGGGAAAAACTGTTTTTT. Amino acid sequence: CAWSAREKLFF.

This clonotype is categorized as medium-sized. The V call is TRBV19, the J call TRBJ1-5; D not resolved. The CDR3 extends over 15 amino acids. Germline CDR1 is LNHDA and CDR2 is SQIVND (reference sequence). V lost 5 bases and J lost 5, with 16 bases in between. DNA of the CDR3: TGTGCCAGTAGTTCCCGACGCCTAGGCGATCAGCCCCAGCATTTT. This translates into CASSSRRLGDQPQHF. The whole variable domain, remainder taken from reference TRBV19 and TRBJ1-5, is DGGITQSPKYLFRKEGQNVTLSCEQNLNHDAMYWYRQDPGQGLRLIYYSQIVNDFQKGDIAEGYSVSREKKESFPLTVTSAQKNPTAFYLCASSSRRLGDQPQHFGDGTRLSIL.

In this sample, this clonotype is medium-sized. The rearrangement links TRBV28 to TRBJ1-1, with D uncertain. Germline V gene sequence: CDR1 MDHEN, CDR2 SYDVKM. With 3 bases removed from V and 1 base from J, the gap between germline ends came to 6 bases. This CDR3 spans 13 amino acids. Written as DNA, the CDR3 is TGTGCCAGCAGTTTCCCTAGGAACACTGAAGCTTTCTTT. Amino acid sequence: CASSFPRNTEAFF. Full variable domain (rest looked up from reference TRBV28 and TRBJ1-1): DVKVTQSSRYLVKRTGEKVFLECVQDMDHENMFWYRQDPGLGLRLIYFSYDVKMKEKGDIPEGYSVSREKKERFSLILESASTNQTSMYLCASSFPRNTEAFFGQGTRLTVV.

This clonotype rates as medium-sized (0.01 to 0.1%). The CDR3 loop is CASMRSQGYTF. CDR3 DNA: TGTGCCAGCATGAGAAGTCAAGGCTACACCTTC. The chain carries TRBV6-6 and TRBJ1-2; D is undetermined. The CDR3 totals 11 residues. The germline V and J ends were trimmed by 7 bases and 8 bases, with 11 bases remaining between them. Germline loops: CDR1 MNHNY, CDR2 SVGAGI (reference sequence).

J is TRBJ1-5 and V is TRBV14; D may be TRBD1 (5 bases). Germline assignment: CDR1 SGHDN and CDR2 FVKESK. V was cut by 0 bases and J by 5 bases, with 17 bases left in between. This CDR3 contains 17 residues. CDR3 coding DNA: TGTGCCAGCAGCCAAGATAGCCACGGGGCAGGCCATCAGCCCCAGCATTTT. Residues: CASSQDSHGAGHQPQHF.

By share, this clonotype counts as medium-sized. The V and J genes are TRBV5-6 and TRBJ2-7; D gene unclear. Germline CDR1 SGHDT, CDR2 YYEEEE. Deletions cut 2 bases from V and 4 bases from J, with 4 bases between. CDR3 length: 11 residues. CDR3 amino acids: CASSFLYEQYF. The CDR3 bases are TGTGCCAGCAGCTTTCTTTACGAGCAGTACTTC.

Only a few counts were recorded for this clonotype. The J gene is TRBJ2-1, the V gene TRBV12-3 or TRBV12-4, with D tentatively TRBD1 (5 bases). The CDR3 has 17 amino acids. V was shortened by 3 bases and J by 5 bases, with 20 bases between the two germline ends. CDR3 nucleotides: TGTGCCAGCAGTTTCCCAATAACAGGTTTAGGCCACAATGAGCAGTTCTTC. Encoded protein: CASSFPITGLGHNEQFF.

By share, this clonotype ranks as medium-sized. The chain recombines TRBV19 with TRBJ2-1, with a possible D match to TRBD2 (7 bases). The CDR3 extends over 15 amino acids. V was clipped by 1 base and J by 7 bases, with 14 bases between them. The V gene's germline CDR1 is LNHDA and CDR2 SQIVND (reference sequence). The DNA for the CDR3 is TGTGCCAGTAGTATAGCGGCGGGGGCGGGAAATGAGCAGTTCTTC. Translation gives CASSIAAGAGNEQFF.

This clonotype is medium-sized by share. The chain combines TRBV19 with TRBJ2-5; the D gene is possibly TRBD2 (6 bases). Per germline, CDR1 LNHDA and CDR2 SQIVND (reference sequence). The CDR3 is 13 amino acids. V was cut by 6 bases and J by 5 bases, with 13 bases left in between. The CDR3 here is CASSFGGGETQYF. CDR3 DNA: TGTGCCAGTAGCTTCGGTGGGGGGGAGACCCAGTACTTC.

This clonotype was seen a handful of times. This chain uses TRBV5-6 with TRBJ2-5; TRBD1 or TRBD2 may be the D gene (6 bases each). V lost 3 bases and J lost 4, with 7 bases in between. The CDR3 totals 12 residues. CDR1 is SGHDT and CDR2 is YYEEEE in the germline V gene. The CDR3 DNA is TGTGCCAGCAGCTCGGGGGCAGAGACCCAGTACTTC. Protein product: CASSSGAETQYF.

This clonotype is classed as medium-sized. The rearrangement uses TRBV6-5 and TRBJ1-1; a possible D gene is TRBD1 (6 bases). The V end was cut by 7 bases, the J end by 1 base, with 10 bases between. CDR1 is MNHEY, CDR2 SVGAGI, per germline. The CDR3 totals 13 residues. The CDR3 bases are TGTGCCAGCAATTTCAGGGGGAACACTGAAGCTTTCTTT. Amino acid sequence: CASNFRGNTEAFF.

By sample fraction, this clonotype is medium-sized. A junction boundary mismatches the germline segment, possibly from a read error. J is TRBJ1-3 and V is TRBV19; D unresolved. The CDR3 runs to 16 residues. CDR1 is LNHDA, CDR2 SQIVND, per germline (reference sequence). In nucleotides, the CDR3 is TGTGCCAGTAGGATAGAGGACGGCCCGCGCGGAAACACCATATATTTT. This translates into CASRIEDGPRGNTIYF.

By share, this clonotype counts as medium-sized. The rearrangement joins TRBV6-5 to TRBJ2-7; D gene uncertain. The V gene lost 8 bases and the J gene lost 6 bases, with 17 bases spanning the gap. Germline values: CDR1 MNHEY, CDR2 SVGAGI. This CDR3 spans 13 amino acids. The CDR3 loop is CASRELVQSEQYF. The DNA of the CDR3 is TGTGCCAGCCGTGAGTTGGTTCAATCCGAGCAGTACTTC.

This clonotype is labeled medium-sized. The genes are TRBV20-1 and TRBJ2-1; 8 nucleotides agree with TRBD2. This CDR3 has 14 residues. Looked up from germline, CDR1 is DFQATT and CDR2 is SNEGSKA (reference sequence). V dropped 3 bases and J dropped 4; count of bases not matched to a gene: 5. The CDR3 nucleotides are TGCAGTGCTAGTAGCGGGGAAATTTACAATGAGCAGTTCTTC. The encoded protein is CSASSGEIYNEQFF.

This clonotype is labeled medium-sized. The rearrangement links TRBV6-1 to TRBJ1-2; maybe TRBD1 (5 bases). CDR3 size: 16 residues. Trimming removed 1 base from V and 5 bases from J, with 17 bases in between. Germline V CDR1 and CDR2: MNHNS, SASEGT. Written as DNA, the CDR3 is TGTGCCAGCAGTGAAGTCGGGGGGAATTGGGGATATGGCTACACCTTC. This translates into CASSEVGGNWGYGYTF.

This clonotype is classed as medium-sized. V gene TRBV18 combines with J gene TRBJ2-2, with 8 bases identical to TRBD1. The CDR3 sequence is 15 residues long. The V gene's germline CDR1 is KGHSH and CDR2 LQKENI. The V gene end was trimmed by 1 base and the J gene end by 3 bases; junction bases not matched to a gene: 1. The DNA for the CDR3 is TGTGCCAGCTCACCACGACAGGGGTACACCGGGGAGCTGTTTTTT. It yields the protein CASSPRQGYTGELFF.

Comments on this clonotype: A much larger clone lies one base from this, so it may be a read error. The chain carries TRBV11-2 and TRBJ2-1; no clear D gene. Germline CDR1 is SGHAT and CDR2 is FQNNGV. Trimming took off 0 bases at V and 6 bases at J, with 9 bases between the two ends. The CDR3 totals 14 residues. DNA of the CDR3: TGTGCCAGCAGCTTAGATCTCCAGATCAATGAGCAGTTCTTC. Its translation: CASSLDLQINEQFF.

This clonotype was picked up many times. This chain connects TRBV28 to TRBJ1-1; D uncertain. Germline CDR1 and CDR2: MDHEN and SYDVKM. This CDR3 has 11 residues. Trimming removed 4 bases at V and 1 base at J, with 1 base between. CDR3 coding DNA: TGTGCCAGCAGTTCGAACACTGAAGCTTTCTTT. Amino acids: CASSSNTEAFF.

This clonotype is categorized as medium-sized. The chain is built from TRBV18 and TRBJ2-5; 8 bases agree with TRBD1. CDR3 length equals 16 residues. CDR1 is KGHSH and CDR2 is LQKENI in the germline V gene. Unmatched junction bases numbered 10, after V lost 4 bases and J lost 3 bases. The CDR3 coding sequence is TGTGCCAGCTCACTCGGACAGGGAGGATTCGAAGAGACCCAGTACTTC. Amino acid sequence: CASSLGQGGFEETQYF.

The CDR3: CASSLATGNTGELFF. CDR3 sequence (DNA): TGCGCCAGCAGCTTGGCAACAGGAAACACCGGGGAGCTGTTTTTT. This chain connects TRBV5-1 to TRBJ2-2, with D perhaps matching TRBD1 (5 bases). Trimming took 0 bases from V and 2 from J, leaving 8 bases between them. Germline CDR1 reads SGHRS; CDR2 reads YFSETQ. The CDR3 runs 15 residues.

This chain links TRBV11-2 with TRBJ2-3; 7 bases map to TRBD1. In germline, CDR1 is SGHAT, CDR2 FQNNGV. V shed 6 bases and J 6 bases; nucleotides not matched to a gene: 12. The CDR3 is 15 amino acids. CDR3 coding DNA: TGTGCCAGCAGTCCTTCCCCCGACAGGGCCGATACGCAGTATTTT. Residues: CASSPSPDRADTQYF.

The CDR3 coding sequence is TGTGCCAGCAGCTCATTGAACTATGGCTACACCTTC. Translation: CASSSLNYGYTF. The chain carries TRBV12-3 or TRBV12-4 and TRBJ1-2; D not certain. Trimming took 6 bases from V and 2 from J, leaving 7 bases between them. This CDR3 has 12 amino acids.

As DNA, the CDR3 is TGTGCCAGCAGTAAGGGACAGGGCTTTCAAGAGACCCAGTACTTC. It is translated as CASSKGQGFQETQYF. The genes are TRBV12-3 or TRBV12-4 and TRBJ2-5, with 9 bases fitting TRBD1. The CDR3 extends over 15 amino acids. The J segment lost 2 bases and the V segment lost 5 bases, leaving 6 bases of the junction unmatched.

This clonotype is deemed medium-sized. The CDR3 region is CASRSTGGASQHF. The CDR3 DNA follows: TGTGCCAGCAGGTCCACAGGGGGCGCGTCCCAGCATTTT. The rearrangement joins TRBV6-1 to TRBJ1-5; TRBD1 agrees at 9 bases. CDR3 length equals 13 residues. The junction had 8 bases not matched to a gene; V was cut back by 6 bases and J by 11 bases. Germline assignment: CDR1 MNHNS and CDR2 SASEGT.

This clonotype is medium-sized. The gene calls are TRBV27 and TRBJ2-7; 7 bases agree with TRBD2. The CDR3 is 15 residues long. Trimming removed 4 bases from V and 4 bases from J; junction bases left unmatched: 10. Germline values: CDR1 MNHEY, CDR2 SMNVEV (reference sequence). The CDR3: CASSSLAAIGYEQYF. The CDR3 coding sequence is TGTGCCAGCAGTTCTCTAGCGGCTATTGGTTACGAGCAGTACTTC.

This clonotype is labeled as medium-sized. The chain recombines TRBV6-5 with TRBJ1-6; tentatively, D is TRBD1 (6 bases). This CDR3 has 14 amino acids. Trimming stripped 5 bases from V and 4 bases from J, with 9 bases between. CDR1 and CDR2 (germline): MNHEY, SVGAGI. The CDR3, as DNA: TGTGCCAGCAGTCCGGACAGATATAATTCACCCCTCCACTTT. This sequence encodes CASSPDRYNSPLHF.

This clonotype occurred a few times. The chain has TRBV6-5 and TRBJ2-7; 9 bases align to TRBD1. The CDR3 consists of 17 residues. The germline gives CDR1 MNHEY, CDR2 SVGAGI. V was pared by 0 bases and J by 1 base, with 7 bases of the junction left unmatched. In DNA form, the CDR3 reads TGTGCCAGCAGTTACTCGGGGGACAGGGCTAGGTCCTACGAGCAGTACTTC. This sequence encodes CASSYSGDRARSYEQYF.